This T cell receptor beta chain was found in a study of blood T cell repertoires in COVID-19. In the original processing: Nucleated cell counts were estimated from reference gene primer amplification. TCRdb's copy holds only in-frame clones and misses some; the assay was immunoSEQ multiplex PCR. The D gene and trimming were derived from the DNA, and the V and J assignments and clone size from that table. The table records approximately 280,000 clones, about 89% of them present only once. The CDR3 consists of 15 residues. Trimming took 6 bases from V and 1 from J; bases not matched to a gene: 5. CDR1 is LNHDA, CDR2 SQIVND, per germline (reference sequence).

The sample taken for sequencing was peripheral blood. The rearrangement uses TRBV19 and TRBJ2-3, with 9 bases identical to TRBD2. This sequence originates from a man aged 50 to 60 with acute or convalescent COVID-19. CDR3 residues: CASSKIAGGTDTQYF. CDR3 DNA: TGTGCCAGTAGCAAAATAGCGGGGGGCACAGATACGCAGTATTTT.